This TCR beta chain is drawn from a study of response to subunit inactivated influenza vaccine. One entry per CDR3 protein results from TCRdb running MiXCR on the RT-PCR reads. The table shows hundreds of thousands of distinct CDR3 sequences, with approximately 14% occurring only once. Unmatched junction bases numbered 12, after V lost 3 bases and J lost 4 bases. CDR1 is MNHEY and CDR2 is SMNVEV in the germline V gene (reference sequence). The CDR3 consists of 16 residues. Points from the study as a whole: The authors suggested that few new T cells are recruited per seasonal influenza vaccination.

For this clonotype: Its antigen is currently unknown.

The chain employs TRBV27 and TRBJ2-7, with 7 bases aligning to TRBD1. Sequencing was performed on PBMCs from blood, taken 12 days after vaccination. The sequence derives from a man in his fifties or sixties who received an inactivated influenza vaccine. In DNA, the CDR3 is TGTGCCAGCAGTTTGGGATGGGGGCAGGGGGAATACGAGCAGTACTTC. Residues: CASSLGWGQGEYEQYF.